This T cell receptor beta chain came from a study of shared clonotypes between healthy human individuals. Per the authors' pipeline: Junction-only sequences without quality scores came from ImmunoSEQ, so filtering differed. The data were produced by immunoSEQ multiplex PCR, yet TCRdb's version contains in-frame clones alone and is incomplete. The DNA was the basis for D and trimming; V, J and clone size are from that table. Among 2 million to 2.5 million clones listed, about 93% were seen once. Terminally differentiated effector memory CD45RA+ cells were excluded by CCR7 positive selection of CD45RO-negative cells. The sequence was collected from a man aged 18 to 30 in good health. Some clones in this sample may be carry-over from other donors' samples. Sequenced sample: naive CD8+ T cells from PBMCs.

CDR3 region: CASSEPTSGDNEQFF. For the CDR3, the DNA is TGTGCCAGCAGTGAACCGACTAGCGGGGACAATGAGCAGTTCTTC. The chain is built from TRBV25-1 and TRBJ2-1; 11 bases match TRBD2. Trimming took 2 bases from V and 5 from J; bases not matched to a gene: 2. The germline CDR1 and CDR2 sequences are MGHDK and SYGVNS. CDR3 length: 15 residues.